This TCR beta chain was identified during a study of cytomegalovirus exposure and HLA in healthy donors (dated by TCRdb to 2016 to 2017). A note on the overall study: According to a later analysis, the approximately 130 validation repertoires were produced on the same platform as the 666 repertoires of the first cohort. The study aimed to test whether cataloging public T cell receptors could reveal signatures of past pathogen exposure. In addition to the first cohort of approximately 650 subjects, a separate validation cohort of around 110 different subjects was used. To predict cytomegalovirus infection status, the study combined high-throughput TCR immunosequencing, statistical association of individual TCRs with disease status, and machine learning. On the study overall, not on this receptor specifically: The study listed 170 or so TCR beta chains as associated with cytomegalovirus. All 120 or so repertoires were used to score co-occurrence in the validation cohort in a later analysis, because that analysis had no HLA typing for the cohort. Most TCR sequences were observed very rarely across donors, whereas some public TCRs were present in many individuals. The authors suggested that the approach could potentially be generalized to other disease states and immunological phenotypes. The classifier was reported to diagnose cytomegalovirus status with high specificity and sensitivity in both the original and validation cohorts. In vitro tests confirmed that three of the cytomegalovirus-associated TCR beta chains recognize cytomegalovirus antigens. Of the cluster scores, 85% to 95% were above 0 in a later analysis, which found that TCRs clustered in the first cohort also tended to co-occur in the 95 to 150 validation repertoires.

Regarding this clone: Its antigen has not been determined. Per-base qualities were not stored, and no clone one base away is much larger.

The library relied on the immunoSEQ multiplex PCR assay. Processing in the source paper ran as follows. To diagnose cytomegalovirus status from the catalog of TCR beta chain sequences, a statistical classification framework was built. TCRdb re-hosts the immuneACCESS table, in-frame sequences only. Its copies lack some clones; in the studies checked, an unresolved V gene accounts for under half of them, and the cause for the rest is not known. Clonal size and the V and J genes are those of that table, whereas D and trimming came from the DNA. This sample gives about 54,000 clones in total; over 85% of them show up just once. About 8.1% of the sample lies in the top ten. CDR1 and CDR2, looked up from the germline V gene (reference sequence), are MNHEY and SMNVEV. V is trimmed back by 5 bases and J by 4 bases, and the junction contains 11 bases that no gene match accounts for. Spanning cysteine to phenylalanine, the CDR3 consists of 17 amino acids. Kept here is only the CDR3 DNA, which spans 51 bases and is read in frame from base 1.

The donors were included in the validation cohort of 100 to 150 subjects, a group kept apart from the roughly 670-subject first cohort. The V and J genes are TRBV27 and TRBJ2-1, and 10 bases in between align with TRBD2. Sequences were obtained from PBMCs. This clonotype originated in a woman younger than 30 in good health and CMV-seropositive. The CDR3: CASSRDPLAGTYNEQFF. Here is the DNA: TGTGCCAGCAGTCGTGACCCACTAGCGGGGACTTACAATGAGCAGTTCTTC.